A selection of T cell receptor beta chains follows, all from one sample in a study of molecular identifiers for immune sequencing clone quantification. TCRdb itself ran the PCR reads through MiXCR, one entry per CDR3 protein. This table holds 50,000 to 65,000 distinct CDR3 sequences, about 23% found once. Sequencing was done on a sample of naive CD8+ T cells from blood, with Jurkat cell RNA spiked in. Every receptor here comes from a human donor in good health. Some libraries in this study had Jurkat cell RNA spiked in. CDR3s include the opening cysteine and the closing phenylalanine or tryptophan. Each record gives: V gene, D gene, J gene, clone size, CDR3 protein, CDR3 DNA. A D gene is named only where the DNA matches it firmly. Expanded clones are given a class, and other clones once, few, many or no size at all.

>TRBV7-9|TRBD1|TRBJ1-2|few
CASSLYGGTGSQGDYGYTF
TGTGCCAGCAGCTTATACGGGGGGACAGGCTCCCAAGGGGACTATGGCTACACCTTC
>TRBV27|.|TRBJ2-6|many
CASSSGANVLTF
TGTGCCAGCAGTTCTGGGGCCAACGTCCTGACTTTC
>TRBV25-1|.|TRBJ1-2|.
CTSSPLLSNYGYTF
TGTACCAGCAGTCCCCTGCTCTCTAACTATGGCTACACCTTC
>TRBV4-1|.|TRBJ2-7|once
CASSQANFYEQYF
TGCGCCAGCAGCCAAGCCAACTTCTACGAGCAGTACTTC
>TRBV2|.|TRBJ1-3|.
CASSEIYSGNTIYF
TGTGCCAGCAGTGAGATCTACTCTGGAAACACCATATATTTT
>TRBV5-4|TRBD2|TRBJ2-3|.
CASSYGTSGTDTQYF
TGTGCCAGCAGCTACGGGACTAGCGGCACAGATACGCAGTATTTT
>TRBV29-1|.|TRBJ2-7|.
CSVEFPGDNEWYF
TGCAGCGTTGAATTCCCAGGGGATAACGAGTGGTACTTC
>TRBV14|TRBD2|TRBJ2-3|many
CASSQGTSGGASDTQYF
TGTGCCAGCAGCCAAGGGACTAGCGGGGGGGCCTCGGATACGCAGTATTTT
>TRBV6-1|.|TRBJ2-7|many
CASSHRPREQYF
TGTGCCAGCTCTCACAGACCAAGGGAGCAGTACTTC
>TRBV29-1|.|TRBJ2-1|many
CSVGGGGPPNEQFF
TGCAGCGTTGGAGGCGGAGGCCCCCCCAATGAGCAGTTCTTC
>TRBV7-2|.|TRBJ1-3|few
CASSPLGVKGGNTIYF
TGTGCCAGCAGCCCCCTCGGGGTAAAGGGTGGAAACACCATATATTTT
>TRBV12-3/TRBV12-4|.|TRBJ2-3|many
CASSLSETDTQYF
TGTGCCAGCAGTTTAAGCGAGACAGATACGCAGTATTTT
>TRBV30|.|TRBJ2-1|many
CAWSGIAALGEQFF
TGTGCCTGGAGTGGAATTGCTGCGCTGGGTGAGCAGTTCTTC
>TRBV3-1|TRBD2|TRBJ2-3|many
CASSRGLATTDTQYF
TGTGCCAGCAGCCGTGGACTAGCGACCACAGATACGCAGTATTTT
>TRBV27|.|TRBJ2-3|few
CASSPVAGAGTDTQYF
TGTGCCAGCAGTCCGGTGGCGGGGGCTGGCACAGATACGCAGTATTTT
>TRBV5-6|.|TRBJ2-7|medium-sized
CASSLVSSYEQYF
TGTGCCAGCAGCTTGGTTAGCTCCTACGAGCAGTACTTC
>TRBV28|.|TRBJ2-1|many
CASSPLGAGPSSEQFF
TGTGCCAGCAGTCCTCTAGGGGCGGGACCTAGCAGTGAGCAGTTCTTC
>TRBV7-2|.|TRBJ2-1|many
CASSLAQDGHNEQFF
TGTGCCAGCAGCTTAGCCCAGGACGGACACAATGAGCAGTTCTTC